These 18 T cell receptor beta chains originate from one sample sequenced in a study of graft-versus-host responses after intestinal transplantation. For these receptors, no antigen is known. Clones were read by immunoSEQ multiplex PCR, and TCRdb kept only the in-frame ones, dropping some. The table shows tens of thousands of clones, with about 88% occurring only once. Source: unstimulated CD4+ T cells sorted from spleen or lymph node cells, taken before transplant. The receptors come from a human donor who was the organ donor for an intestinal transplant.

The chain carries TRBV19 and TRBJ1-5, with a weak D call TRBD1 (6 bases). The CDR3 is 14 residues long. Germline V gene lookup returns CDR1 LNHDA and CDR2 SQIVND (reference sequence). Trimming took off 8 bases at V and 0 bases at J, with 11 bases between the two ends. The CDR3 DNA follows: TGTGCCAGTCAGGGGCGGTATAGCAATCAGCCCCAGCATTTT. This codes for CASQGRYSNQPQHF.

This rearrangement joins TRBV10-3 to TRBJ2-5; tentatively, D is TRBD2 (6 bases). This CDR3 has 15 residues. Germline V lookup: CDR1 ENHRY, CDR2 SYGVKD. V was shortened by 4 bases and J by 4 bases, with 16 bases between the two germline ends. The CDR3 spells CAISGGKRVSETQYF. CDR3 sequence (DNA): TGTGCCATCAGTGGGGGAAAGCGGGTCTCAGAGACCCAGTACTTC.

CDR3 in DNA: TGCGCCAGCAGCCCCATGGAGCGGGGCTTCGGAGATACGCAGTATTTT. It yields the protein CASSPMERGFGDTQYF. V and J are TRBV5-1 and TRBJ2-3; 7 bases match TRBD2. The germline gives CDR1 SGHRS, CDR2 YFSETQ. Trimming at V came to 4 bases and at J to 5 bases, leaving 13 bases not matched to a gene. The CDR3 is made up of 16 amino acids.

V gene TRBV18 combines with J gene TRBJ2-5, with D possibly being TRBD1 (5 bases). This CDR3 has 13 amino acids. The V gene lost 6 bases and the J gene lost 3 bases, with 11 bases spanning the gap. Germline CDR1 and CDR2: KGHSH and LQKENI. CDR3 sequence (DNA): TGTGCCAGCTCCCCCCAGACAGAAGAGACCCAGTACTTC. It specifies CASSPQTEETQYF.

This clone was detected only once. The chain joins TRBV5-1 to TRBJ2-1; 7 bases line up with TRBD2. Trimming removed 0 bases from V and 4 bases from J; junction bases left unmatched: 4. CDR1 is SGHRS and CDR2 is YFSETQ in the germline V gene. The CDR3 spans 15 residues. The CDR3 protein is CASSLGLADYNEQFF. The CDR3 region has the DNA TGCGCCAGCAGCTTGGGCCTAGCGGATTACAATGAGCAGTTCTTC.

This chain uses TRBV9 with TRBJ2-2; 8 nucleotides agree with TRBD2. J gave up 0 bases and V 4 bases, and 11 bases lay outside the gene matches. The CDR3 length is 18 residues. The germline gives CDR1 SGDLS, CDR2 YYNGEE. The CDR3 sequence: CASSPRGSGIANTGELFF. CDR3 sequence (DNA): TGTGCCAGCAGCCCCCGGGGTAGCGGGATAGCGAACACCGGGGAGCTGTTTTTT. Variable domain in full (rest from reference TRBV9 and TRBJ2-2): DSGVTQTPKHLITATGQRVTLRCSPRSGDLSVYWYQQSLDQGLQFLIQYYNGEERAKGNILERFSAQQFPDLHSELNLSSLELGDSALYFCASSPRGSGIANTGELFFGEGSRLTVL.

This chain connects TRBV7-2 to TRBJ2-3; 7 bases fit TRBD2. Per germline, CDR1 SGHTA and CDR2 FQGNSA. The CDR3 extends over 16 amino acids. After removal of 3 bases from V and 5 bases from J, the junction contained 11 bases not matched to a gene. CDR3 in amino acids: CASSLSAGVRLDTQYF. In DNA form, the CDR3 reads TGTGCCAGCAGCTTGAGCGCGGGAGTGAGGTTAGATACGCAGTATTTT. Full variable domain (outside the CDR3, taken from reference TRBV7-2 and TRBJ2-3): GAGVSQSPSNKVTEKGKDVELRCDPISGHTALYWYRQSLGQGLEFLIYFQGNSAPDKSGLPSDRFSAERTGGSVSTLTIQRTQQEDSAVYLCASSLSAGVRLDTQYFGPGTRLTVL.

This rearrangement joins TRBV30 to TRBJ1-1, with D unclear. V lost 0 bases to trimming and J lost 2 bases, with 7 bases between them. CDR3 size: 13 residues. Germline lookup yields CDR1 GTSNPN and CDR2 SVGIG (reference sequence). The CDR3 bases are TGTGCCTGGAGTGTACGGGATAACACTGAAGCTTTCTTT. Amino acid sequence: CAWSVRDNTEAFF.

This sequence joins TRBV9 and TRBJ2-1; no firm D call. The CDR3 length is 13 residues. CDR1 is SGDLS, CDR2 YYNGEE, per germline. Trimming removed 3 bases from V and 2 bases from J, with 6 bases in between. The CDR3 nucleotides are TGTGCCAGCAGCGCTAGGACCTACAATGAGCAGTTCTTC. Residues: CASSARTYNEQFF. Using reference TRBV9 and TRBJ2-1 for the parts outside the CDR3, the full variable domain is DSGVTQTPKHLITATGQRVTLRCSPRSGDLSVYWYQQSLDQGLQFLIQYYNGEERAKGNILERFSAQQFPDLHSELNLSSLELGDSALYFCASSARTYNEQFFGPGTRLTVL.

The V gene is TRBV6-6, the J gene TRBJ2-3, with 9 bases lining up with TRBD1. The CDR3 is made up of 15 amino acids. Unmatched junction bases numbered 14, after V lost 6 bases and J lost 10 bases. Per the germline V gene, CDR1 is MNHNY and CDR2 is SVGAGI (reference sequence). Written as DNA, the CDR3 is TGTGCCAGCAGCACTGGACAGGGGCGCACGGGATCGCAGTATTTT. Protein sequence: CASSTGQGRTGSQYF.

The chain employs TRBV7-9 and TRBJ1-1, with 8 bases matching TRBD1. V lost 4 bases, J lost 5 bases, and 6 bases stayed unmatched. The CDR3 is made up of 14 amino acids. Germline CDR1 reads SEHNR; CDR2 reads FQNEAQ (reference sequence). The CDR3 reads CASSSWTGRTEAFF. CDR3 bases: TGTGCCAGCAGCTCATGGACAGGGCGAACTGAAGCTTTCTTT. Complete variable domain (other parts from reference TRBV7-9 and TRBJ1-1): DTGVSQNPRHKITKRGQNVTFRCDPISEHNRLYWYRQTLGQGPEFLTYFQNEAQLEKSRLLSDRFSAERPKGSFSTLEIQRTEQGDSAMYLCASSSWTGRTEAFFGQGTRLTVV.

This clone was seen only once. The chain uses TRBV7-8 and TRBJ1-1; D remains unclear. Trimming left V 1 base short and J 0 bases short, with 21 bases between. This CDR3 comprises 19 residues. Germline loops: CDR1 SGHVS, CDR2 FQNEAQ. This CDR3 is CASSLVSAGSAYMNTEAFF. As DNA, the CDR3 is TGTGCCAGCAGCTTAGTATCTGCAGGATCGGCCTACATGAACACTGAAGCTTTCTTT.

This chain connects TRBV6-6 to TRBJ2-5; no firm D call. The CDR3 covers 13 residues. The V gene's germline CDR1 is MNHNY and CDR2 SVGAGI (reference sequence). The V end lost 8 bases, the J end lost 7 bases, and 17 bases lay between the germline ends. The CDR3 is CASGPEVSRTQYF. The CDR3, as DNA: TGTGCCAGCGGTCCAGAGGTCAGTAGGACCCAGTACTTC.

CDR3 in DNA: TGTGCCAGCTCACCCCGGACTAGCGGGAAGGAGACCCAGTACTTC. As protein: CASSPRTSGKETQYF. The chain joins TRBV18 to TRBJ2-5, with 12 bases that match TRBD2. Germline V gives CDR1 KGHSH, CDR2 LQKENI. The CDR3 runs 15 residues. V was pared by 3 bases and J by 5 bases, with 4 bases of the junction left unmatched.

The DNA for the CDR3 is TGTGCCAGCAGCCCCAGCGGGCGGGAGTTAGACGAGCAGTACTTC. It yields the protein CASSPSGRELDEQYF. The rearrangement joins TRBV4-2 to TRBJ2-7; 7 bases agree with TRBD2. The CDR3 sequence is 15 residues long. Germline V gene sequence: CDR1 LGHNA, CDR2 YNFKEQ. V lost 4 bases, J lost 5 bases, and 11 bases stayed unmatched.

This clone was detected once. V and J are TRBV28 and TRBJ2-3, with 10 bases that match TRBD2. Unmatched junction bases numbered 6, after V lost 5 bases and J lost 7 bases. The germline V gene has CDR1 MDHEN and CDR2 SYDVKM. The CDR3 extends over 14 amino acids. CDR3: CASSLLAGENTQYF. Here the CDR3 DNA reads TGTGCCAGCAGTCTTCTAGCGGGAGAAAATACGCAGTATTTT.

The chain couples TRBV7-9 to TRBJ2-2; weak D call: TRBD2 (6 bases). V dropped 8 bases and J dropped 2 bases, with 15 bases sitting between them. CDR1 and CDR2 from the germline V gene are SEHNR and FQNEAQ (reference sequence). This CDR3 has 15 residues. CDR3 sequence: CASPPAGLNTGELFF. The CDR3 nucleotides are TGTGCCAGCCCCCCGGCGGGGCTAAACACCGGGGAGCTGTTTTTT.

In its sample, this clone was seen once. V usage is TRBV30 and J usage is TRBJ1-6; unclear D gene. CDR3 length equals 13 residues. Trimming pared 3 bases from V and 5 bases from J, leaving 8 bases between. Germline values: CDR1 GTSNPN, CDR2 SVGIG (reference sequence). This CDR3 is CAWSRANNSPLHF. CDR3 DNA: TGTGCCTGGAGCCGAGCTAATAATTCACCCCTCCACTTT.